These 3 T cell receptor beta chains were all obtained from the same sample, sequenced in a study of PD-L1 blockade in urothelial cancer. Here immunoSEQ multiplex PCR was the method, and the copy in TCRdb shows in-frame clones only, minus some. Altogether about 45,000 clones are present, 88% being singletons, with the ten largest covering about 4%. The material sequenced was PBMCs, taken around atezolizumab (anti-PD-L1) treatment. These receptors were obtained from a man aged 80 or over with urothelial cancer.

The chain carries TRBV5-4 and TRBJ2-7; D gene unclear. CDR3 length: 15 residues. CDR1 is SGHNT, CDR2 YYREEE, per germline (reference sequence). Trimming took off 4 bases at V and 2 bases at J, with 16 bases between the two ends. The CDR3 loop is CASSPVGGGAYEQYF. As DNA, the CDR3 is TGTGCCAGCAGCCCGGTCGGTGGCGGAGCCTACGAGCAGTACTTC.

The V and J genes are TRBV14 and TRBJ1-2, with D perhaps matching TRBD1 (5 bases). The CDR3 contains 13 residues. The V gene's germline CDR1 is SGHDN and CDR2 FVKESK. V lost 3 bases, J lost 4 bases, and 9 bases lay in between. The CDR3 DNA sequence: TGTGCCAGCAGCCACCAGGGTGTCTATGGCTACACCTTC. It translates to CASSHQGVYGYTF.

This clone was observed a handful of times. J is TRBJ1-2 and V is TRBV28; tentatively, D is TRBD1 (5 bases). The CDR3 spans 12 residues. CDR1 MDHEN and CDR2 SYDVKM come from the germline V gene. V lost 6 bases and J 5 bases, leaving 10 bases between the germline ends. CDR3 in amino acids: CASSPGNYGYTF. DNA of the CDR3: TGTGCCAGCAGCCCAGGGAATTATGGCTACACCTTC.